Listed below are T cell receptor beta chains from one sample, sequenced in a study of shared clonotypes between healthy human individuals. TCRdb's table, derived via immunoSEQ multiplex PCR, lists solely in-frame clones and lacks some. The repertoire holds a few million clones, with roughly nine tenths as singletons. Sequenced: naive CD4+ T cells sorted from blood. The receptors come from a man between 18 and 29 years old in good health. Both conserved end residues are part of each CDR3. A D gene is named only where the DNA matches it firmly. Some rows have no size entry. The others give once, few or many, or a class for an expanded clone.

V,D,J,size,DNA,CDR3
TRBV5-1,TRBD1,TRBJ2-7,-,TGCGCCAGCAGCCTAGGACAGGGACCCTCCTACGAGCAGTACTTC,CASSLGQGPSYEQYF
TRBV6-5,-,TRBJ2-1,-,TGTGCCAGCAGTTACGGGGACTTGGGCCAGTTCTTC,CASSYGDLGQFF
TRBV10-3,-,TRBJ2-1,-,TGTGCCATCAGCTCAGCGAATGAGCAGTTCTTC,CAISSANEQFF
TRBV19,-,TRBJ1-4,-,TGTGCCAGTAGTCCTCGCCTCCAGGGTGAAAAACTGTTTTTT,CASSPRLQGEKLFF
TRBV5-5,-,TRBJ2-3,-,TGTGCCAGCAGCTTGGGGGGGGGCACAGATACGCAGTATTTT,CASSLGGGTDTQYF
TRBV6-9,-,TRBJ2-7,-,TGTGCCAGCTACCGCCCCAATCGGCTCACATCCGGGACTTCTCCCAACGAGCAGTACTTC,CASYRPNRLTSGTSPNEQYF
TRBV19,-,TRBJ2-4,-,TGTGCCAGTAGTATTATGGGGGGTGAGGGCAAAAACATTCAGTACTTC,CASSIMGGEGKNIQYF
TRBV7-9,-,TRBJ2-3,-,TGTGCCAGCAGCTCCTCATGGGTAGTCGGAACAGATACGCAGTATTTT,CASSSSWVVGTDTQYF
TRBV5-4,-,TRBJ1-1,-,TGTGCCAGCAGCTTGGGTGGCAGGGGTACAATGAACACTGAAGCTTTCTTT,CASSLGGRGTMNTEAFF
TRBV7-2,-,TRBJ2-1,-,TGTGCCAGCAGCTTAGTAGGACAGTTTACCTACAATGAGCAGTTCTTC,CASSLVGQFTYNEQFF
TRBV7-9,-,TRBJ1-4,once,TGTGCCAGCAGCTTATCAACCGGGACAACCCAGCTATTT,CASSLSTGTTQLF
TRBV5-8,-,TRBJ2-1,-,TGTGCCAGCAGCTTGGCCTGGACTCCTGGGGACAATGAGCAGTTCTTC,CASSLAWTPGDNEQFF
TRBV11-1,TRBD1,TRBJ2-5,-,TGTGCCAGCAACGGACAGGCTCGGGAGACCCAGTACTTC,CASNGQARETQYF
TRBV2,-,TRBJ2-2,-,TGTGCCAGCACGCAGACGAACACCGGGGAGCTGTTTTTT,CASTQTNTGELFF
TRBV18,-,TRBJ2-3,-,TGTGCCAGCTCACCAAACAGGGGCACAGATACGCAGTATTTT,CASSPNRGTDTQYF
TRBV6-5,TRBD2,TRBJ2-1,-,TGTGCCAGCAGTTTGGGAAGCGGGAGGTACAATGAGCAGTTCTTC,CASSLGSGRYNEQFF
TRBV19,-,TRBJ1-5,-,TGTGCCAGTAGTATAAAAGGTGGGGTCGGTCAGCCCCAGCATTTT,CASSIKGGVGQPQHF
TRBV30,-,TRBJ2-5,-,TGTGCCTGGAGTTTAGGTGGGGGGTCGGGGGAGACCCAGTACTTC,CAWSLGGGSGETQYF
TRBV5-1,TRBD2,TRBJ2-7,-,TGCGCCAGCAGCCCCCTGGCGGGGGGGTACTACGAGCAGTACTTC,CASSPLAGGYYEQYF
TRBV2,TRBD2,TRBJ2-3,-,TGTGCCAGCTTCCTAGCGGGGGATACGCAGTATTTT,CASFLAGDTQYF
TRBV30,TRBD1,TRBJ1-4,-,TGTGCCTGGAGTAGGGGGACAGGGGGCGGCGAAAAACTGTTTTTT,CAWSRGTGGGEKLFF
TRBV7-8,-,TRBJ2-4,-,TGTGCCAGCAGCACCCGACAAGTAGCCAAAAACATTCAGTACTTC,CASSTRQVAKNIQYF
TRBV6-5,-,TRBJ2-7,-,TGTGCCAGCAGTTCCTACGGGCCTGGCTTAACCTACGAGCAGTACTTC,CASSSYGPGLTYEQYF